The entry below gives a single T cell receptor (beta chain) sequence along with its context. There are a few counts of this clonotype. The antigen this receptor binds is unknown. No quality values exist for individual bases; no much larger clone is one base distant. The time point label on this specimen signifies: persistent/refractory GD, antithyroid drugs over 5 years with positive TRAb. For both TCR sequencing and RNA sequencing, RNA was extracted from PBMCs in TRIzol. Graves' disease was diagnosed according to American Thyroid Association guidelines. Patients for the study were recruited at an endocrinology department in Xi'an, China. From each patient, approximately 9.9 milliliters of peripheral blood was collected into an EDTA anticoagulant tube. Ficoll Paque Plus density gradient separation was used to isolate PBMCs, and no further T cell sorting was performed. RNA quality was checked with an Agilent 2100 Bioanalyzer and agarose gel, and concentration with a NanoDrop 2000.

This specimen comes from a study of regulatory T cells in long-lasting Graves disease (dated by TCRdb to the early 2020s). About the investigation overall: To count as having persistent Graves' disease, a patient had to have received antithyroid drug treatment for over 5 years with TSH receptor autoantibodies remaining persistently positive. This study used TCR sequencing and RNA sequencing of peripheral blood to compare persistent Graves' disease patients against newly diagnosed Graves' disease patients. In the clinical cohort, patients with persistent Graves' disease had used antithyroid drugs for an average of about 10.3 years. A total of approximately 35 samples underwent TCR sequencing: roughly 13 from persistent and around 20 from newly diagnosed Graves' disease patients. The study took place in China and was registered as a clinical trial. The research as a whole found: Persistent Graves' disease patients showed lower TCR Shannon entropy and fewer highly expanded clones than newly diagnosed patients, suggesting clonal expansion. Persistent disease showed preferential use of TRBV28, TRBJ1-2 and TRBJ2-5, whereas newly diagnosed disease favored TRBV20-1 and TRBJ2-1. Persistent patients shared more public clonotypes among themselves (around 2,700) than newly diagnosed patients did (nearly 1,000). Peripheral blood alone was examined, since thyroid tissue, which constituted the primary lesion, could not be accessed. Only the TCR beta chain was sequenced and analyzed. The authors noted that the small sample size was a limitation that may lower accuracy.

V lost 0 bases and J lost 3 bases; the stretch between them is 9 bases long. Counted from cysteine to phenylalanine, this CDR3 has 15 amino acids. CDR3 DNA only is kept here, 45 bases in frame from base 1. CDR1 and CDR2 are read off the germline V gene as SGHRS and YFSETQ. Library prep was done by multiplex PCR. Sequencer: Illumina HiSeq 4000. To build TCR beta libraries, CDR3 regions were amplified by Arm-PCR using iRepertoire HTBI primers. Gel purification was performed on PCR products prior to sequencing. In the paper's pipeline: Gene usage analysis of CDR3 amino acid clonotypes relied on the 60 to 65 TRBV and more than twelve TRBJ segments identified across samples. COPE and FqMerger were used to merge filtered high-quality paired reads into contigs. BLAST was used to align contigs to IMGT TRBV, TRBD and TRBJ reference genes, and CDR3 was defined according to IMGT. Highly expanded clones were defined as clonotypes with a frequency above 0.1%. Shannon entropy was used to measure repertoire diversity, and the Gini coefficient was used to measure V-J evenness. Public clonotypes were defined as clonotypes shared by more than one individual. TCRdb handled the public reads itself, with Q25 trimming in fastp and clone calling in MiXCR, and kept productive beta chains. Each CDR3 protein gets just one entry, which takes the most common genes and DNA from the rows behind it. The V and J calls were not made by the authors but by TCRdb's processing. The sample table holds 500,000 to 700,000 distinct CDR3 sequences, of which about 32% were seen once. The biggest ten clones account for 40% to 50% of the sample.

The chain joins TRBV5-1 to TRBJ1-4; a tentative D call is TRBD1 (5 bases match). The TCR originated in a female donor with Graves disease. This specimen was peripheral blood mononuclear cells (PBMCs), taken when the disease was refractory, from a patient treated with antithyroid drugs. CDR3 protein: CASSLEGMANEKLFF. The bases read TGCGCCAGCAGCTTGGAGGGGATGGCTAATGAAAAACTGTTTTTT.